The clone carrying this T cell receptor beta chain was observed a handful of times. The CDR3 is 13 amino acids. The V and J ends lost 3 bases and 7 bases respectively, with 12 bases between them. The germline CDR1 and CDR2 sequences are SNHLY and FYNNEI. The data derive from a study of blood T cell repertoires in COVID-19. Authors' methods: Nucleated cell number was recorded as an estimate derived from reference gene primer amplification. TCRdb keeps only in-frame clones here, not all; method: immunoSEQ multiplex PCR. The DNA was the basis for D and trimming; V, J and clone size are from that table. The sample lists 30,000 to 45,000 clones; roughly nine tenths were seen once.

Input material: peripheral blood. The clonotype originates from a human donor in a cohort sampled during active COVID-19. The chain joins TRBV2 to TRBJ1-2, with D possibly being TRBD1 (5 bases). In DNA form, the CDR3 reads TGTGCCAGCAGTGAGGGGCAGGGTCGTGGCTACACCTTC. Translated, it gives CASSEGQGRGYTF.